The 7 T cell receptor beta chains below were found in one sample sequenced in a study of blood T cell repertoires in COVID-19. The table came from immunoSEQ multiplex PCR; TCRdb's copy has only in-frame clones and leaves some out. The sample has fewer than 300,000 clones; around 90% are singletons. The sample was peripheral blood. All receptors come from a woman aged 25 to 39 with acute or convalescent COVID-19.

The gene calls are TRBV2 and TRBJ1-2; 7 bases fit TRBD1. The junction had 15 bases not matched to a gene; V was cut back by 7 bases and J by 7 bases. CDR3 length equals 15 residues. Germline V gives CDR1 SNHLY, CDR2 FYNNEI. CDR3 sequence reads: CASIEYGTAPRGYTF. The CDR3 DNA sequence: TGTGCCAGCATAGAATACGGGACAGCGCCTCGTGGCTACACCTTC.

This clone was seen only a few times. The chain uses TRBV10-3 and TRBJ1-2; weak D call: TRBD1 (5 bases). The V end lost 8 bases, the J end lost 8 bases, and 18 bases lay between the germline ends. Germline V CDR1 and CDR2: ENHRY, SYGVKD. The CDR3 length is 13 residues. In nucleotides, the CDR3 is TGTGCCATCTTTGGTCCAGGGCTCTACGGCTACACCTTC. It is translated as CAIFGPGLYGYTF.

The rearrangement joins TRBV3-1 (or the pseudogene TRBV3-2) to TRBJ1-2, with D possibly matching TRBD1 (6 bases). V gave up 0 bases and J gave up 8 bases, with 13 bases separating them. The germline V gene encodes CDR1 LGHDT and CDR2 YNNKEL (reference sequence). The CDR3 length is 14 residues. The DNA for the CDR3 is TGTGCCAGCAGCCAAGAAACAGGGAGTAGCGGCTACACCTTC. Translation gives CASSQETGSSGYTF.

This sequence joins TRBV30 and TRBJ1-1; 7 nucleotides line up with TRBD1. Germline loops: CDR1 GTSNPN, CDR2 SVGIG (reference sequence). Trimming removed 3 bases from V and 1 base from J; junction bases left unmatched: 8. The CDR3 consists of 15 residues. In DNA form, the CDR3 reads TGTGCCTGGAGGGGGAACAGGGGCTCGAACACTGAAGCTTTCTTT. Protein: CAWRGNRGSNTEAFF.

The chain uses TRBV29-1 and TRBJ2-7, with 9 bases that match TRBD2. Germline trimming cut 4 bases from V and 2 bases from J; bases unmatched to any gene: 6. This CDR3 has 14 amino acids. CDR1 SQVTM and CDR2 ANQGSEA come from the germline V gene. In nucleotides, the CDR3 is TGCAGCGTTGTTTGGCGGGAGGGCCCCTACGAGCAGTACTTC. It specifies CSVVWREGPYEQYF.

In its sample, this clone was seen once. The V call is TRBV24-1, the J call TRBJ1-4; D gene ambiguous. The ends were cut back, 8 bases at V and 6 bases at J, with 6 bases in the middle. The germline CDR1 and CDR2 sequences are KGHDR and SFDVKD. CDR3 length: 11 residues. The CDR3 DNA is TGTGCCACCAAGAGGGATGAAAAACTGTTTTTT. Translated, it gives CATKRDEKLFF.

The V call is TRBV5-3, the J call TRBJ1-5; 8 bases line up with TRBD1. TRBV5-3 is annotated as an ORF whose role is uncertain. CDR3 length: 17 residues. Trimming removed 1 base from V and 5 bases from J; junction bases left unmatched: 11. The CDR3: CARSLRGRGLIDQPQHF. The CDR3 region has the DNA TGTGCCAGAAGCTTGCGGGGCAGGGGGCTTATTGATCAGCCCCAGCATTTT.